This record concerns one TCR beta chain sequence. Authors' processing steps: Estimates of nucleated cell counts were drawn from the amplification of reference gene primers. Data came from immunoSEQ multiplex PCR; TCRdb stores just in-frame clones and leaves some out. The DNA gave D and trimming, while V, J and clone size come from that table. Here the sample spans around 260,000 clones, under 90% being singletons. This entry is derived from a study of blood T cell repertoires in COVID-19. Overall study: COVID-19 samples, acute and convalescent, were from the United States, Italy and Spain. In each case, the material was cDNA or gDNA derived from T cells, B-cell-depleted T cells, or PBMCs.

Deletions cut 10 bases from V and 6 bases from J, with 19 bases between. The CDR3 runs to 14 residues. CDR1 is SGHTA and CDR2 is FQGNSA in the germline V gene. The receptor comes from a woman aged 35 to 49 who had recovered from COVID-19. V is TRBV7-2 and J is TRBJ2-1, with a possible D match to TRBD2 (5 bases). The sequenced sample was peripheral blood. The CDR3 DNA is TGTGCCACCTCCCCCCACGGGGAGCTCAATGAGCAGTTCTTC. It yields the protein CATSPHGELNEQFF.